These 15 T cell receptor beta chains came from one sample sequenced in a study of T cells in localized non-small cell lung cancer. Clones were read by immunoSEQ multiplex PCR, and TCRdb kept only the in-frame ones, dropping some. Of 13,000 to 15,000 clones listed, approximately 84% are singletons. Material: peripheral blood, obtained before any cancer treatment. The origin of the receptors is an older female donor with stage I squamous cell lung carcinoma.

The chain uses TRBV19 and TRBJ1-5; TRBD1 agrees at 8 bases. CDR3 size: 15 residues. With V trimmed by 1 base and J by 4 bases, 3 bases remained unmatched. CDR1 and CDR2 from the germline V gene are LNHDA and SQIVND (reference sequence). Here the CDR3 reads CASSIGRGPNQPQHF. CDR3 sequence (DNA): TGTGCCAGTAGTATAGGCAGGGGGCCAAATCAGCCCCAGCATTTT.

This clone was recorded only once. The chain couples TRBV19 to TRBJ1-5, with unresolved D. The germline V gene encodes CDR1 LNHDA and CDR2 SQIVND (reference sequence). Deletions cut 5 bases from V and 7 bases from J, with 18 bases between. The length of the CDR3 is 15 residues. The CDR3 bases are TGTGCCAGTAGTCCCCCCCCGAACACAGCCCAGCCCCAGCATTTT. Translating gives CASSPPPNTAQPQHF.

This chain uses TRBV7-2 with TRBJ2-7; D gene uncertain. Trimming stripped 5 bases from V and 6 bases from J, with 14 bases between. This CDR3 is 13 amino acids long. CDR1 and CDR2 from the germline V gene are SGHTA and FQGNSA. The DNA of the CDR3 is TGTGCCAGCAGCCCCGCGATGGAAGGCGAGCAGTACTTC. It yields the protein CASSPAMEGEQYF.

J is TRBJ1-3 and V is TRBV18, with a possible D match to TRBD1 (5 bases). Trimming cost V 4 bases and J 2 bases, with 9 bases left between them. The CDR3 loop spans 14 amino acids. Germline CDR1 and CDR2: KGHSH and LQKENI. CDR3 in amino acids: CASSLSGTGNTIYF. In nucleotides, the CDR3 is TGTGCCAGCTCACTTTCAGGGACTGGAAACACCATATATTTT.

The V and J genes are TRBV15 and TRBJ1-2, with a possible D match to TRBD1 (5 bases). The V gene's germline CDR1 is LNHNV and CDR2 YYDKDF (reference sequence). V lost 0 bases and J 4 bases, leaving 9 bases between the germline ends. The CDR3 length is 14 residues. CDR3 nucleotides: TGTGCCACCAGCAGAGACTCCGGGGGCTATGGCTACACCTTC. It is translated as CATSRDSGGYGYTF.

The rearrangement joins TRBV15 to TRBJ1-2; D may be TRBD1 (6 bases). Trimming removed 1 base at V and 7 bases at J, with 16 bases between. The CDR3 has 15 residues. Germline CDR1 reads LNHNV; CDR2 reads YYDKDF (reference sequence). The chain's CDR3 is CATSRAKTGDAGYTF. CDR3 in DNA: TGTGCCACCAGCAGAGCCAAGACAGGAGACGCTGGCTACACCTTC.

J is TRBJ2-5 and V is TRBV18; 7 bases are shared with TRBD1. CDR3 size: 14 residues. With V trimmed by 2 bases and J by 4 bases, 4 bases remained unmatched. CDR1 and CDR2 from the germline V gene are KGHSH and LQKENI. Written as DNA, the CDR3 is TGTGCCAGCTCACCATTTGACAGGGCAGAGACCCAGTACTTC. This codes for CASSPFDRAETQYF.

This chain joins TRBV5-4 and TRBJ2-2; TRBD1 matches at 9 bases. The CDR3 runs 15 residues. With V trimmed by 4 bases and J by 5 bases, 6 bases remained unmatched. From germline, CDR1 is SGHNT and CDR2 YYREEE (reference sequence). CDR3 DNA: TGTGCCAGCAGCAGGGGGACAGGGAGAACCGGGGAGCTGTTTTTT. Protein: CASSRGTGRTGELFF.

The chain employs TRBV1 and TRBJ2-7; the table names TRBD1, a call not compared with the DNA. TRBV1 is shown as a pseudogene. There are 14 residues in the CDR3. CDR3 nucleotide sequence: TGCACCATCGGAGAAGGGACAGTCTGTTTCGAGCAGTACTTC. It yields the protein CTIGEGTVCFEQYF.

V and J are TRBV7-2 and TRBJ1-1, with 8 bases identical to TRBD1. The V segment lost 5 bases and the J segment 4 bases; nucleotides outside the gene matches: 3. The CDR3 has 13 amino acids. From germline, CDR1 is SGHTA and CDR2 FQGNSA. CDR3 residues: CASSPTGGTEAFF. The DNA for the CDR3 is TGTGCCAGCAGCCCTACAGGGGGCACTGAAGCTTTCTTT.

The chain uses TRBV19 and TRBJ1-2; no clear D. The V gene's germline CDR1 is LNHDA and CDR2 SQIVND (reference sequence). The CDR3 runs 16 residues. V lost 4 bases and J lost 4, with 19 bases in between. The CDR3 loop reads CASSSRGEGGLYGYTF. The CDR3 DNA reads as TGTGCCAGTAGTAGCCGGGGTGAGGGAGGCCTCTATGGCTACACCTTC.

The V call is TRBV11-3, the J call TRBJ1-3; D is unclear. Deletions cut 3 bases from V and 9 bases from J, with 15 bases between. The CDR3 is 14 residues long. The V gene's germline CDR1 is SGHNT and CDR2 YENEEA. The CDR3 here is CASSFERWQSTIYF. In DNA form, the CDR3 reads TGTGCCAGCAGCTTTGAAAGGTGGCAAAGCACCATATATTTT. The full variable domain, its missing parts supplied by reference TRBV11-3 and TRBJ1-3, is EAGVVQSPRYKIIEKKQPVAFWCNPISGHNTLYWYLQNLGQGPELLIRYENEEAVDDSQLPKDRFSAERLKGVDSTLKIQPAELGDSAVYLCASSFERWQSTIYFGEGSWLTVV.

The CDR3 spells CASSQQRATEKLFF. Written as DNA, the CDR3 is TGCGCCAGCAGCCAACAACGGGCCACCGAAAAACTGTTTTTT. The rearrangement joins TRBV4-3 to TRBJ1-4; D is uncertain. Germline values: CDR1 LGHNA, CDR2 YSLEER. V was shortened by 2 bases and J by 8 bases, with 12 bases between the two germline ends. The CDR3 has 14 residues.

This clone has just one count. V is TRBV11-2 and J is TRBJ2-7; 8 bases line up with TRBD1. Trimming at V came to 3 bases and at J to 0 bases, leaving 10 bases not matched to a gene. Germline-derived CDR1 and CDR2 are SGHAT and FQNNGV. This CDR3 spans 17 amino acids. CDR3 nucleotide sequence: TGTGCCAGCAGCTTTACGTTTTCGGACAGGGCCTCCTACGAGCAGTACTTC. It codes for CASSFTFSDRASYEQYF.

This clone was observed a handful of times. The rearrangement uses TRBV13 and TRBJ2-1; unclear D gene. CDR1 PRHDT and CDR2 FYEKMQ come from the germline V gene (reference sequence). The CDR3 loop spans 13 amino acids. V was cut by 1 base and J by 5 bases, with 6 bases left in between. CDR3: CASSLVPDNEQFF. The DNA for the CDR3 is TGTGCCAGCAGCTTAGTTCCAGACAATGAGCAGTTCTTC.